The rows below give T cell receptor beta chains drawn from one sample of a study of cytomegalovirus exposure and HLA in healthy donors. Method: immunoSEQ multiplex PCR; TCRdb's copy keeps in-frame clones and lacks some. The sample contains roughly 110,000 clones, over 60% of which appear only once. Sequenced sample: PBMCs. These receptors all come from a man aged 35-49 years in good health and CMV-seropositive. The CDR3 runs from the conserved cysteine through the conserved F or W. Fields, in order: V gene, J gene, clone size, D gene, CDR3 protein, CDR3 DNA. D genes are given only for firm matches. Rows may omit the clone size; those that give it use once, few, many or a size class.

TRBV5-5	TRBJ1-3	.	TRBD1	CASSRTGEGNTIYF	TGTGCCAGCAGTAGGACAGGGGAAGGAAACACCATATATTTT
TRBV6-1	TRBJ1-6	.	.	CASSDSLIGANSPLHF	TGTGCCAGCAGTGATTCCTTAATAGGGGCAAATTCACCCCTCCACTTT
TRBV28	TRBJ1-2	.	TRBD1	CASSLSGQAWGYTF	TGTGCCAGCAGTTTATCGGGACAGGCTTGGGGCTACACCTTC
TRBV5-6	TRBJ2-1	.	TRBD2	CASGAGGHNEQFF	TGTGCCAGCGGAGCGGGGGGGCATAATGAGCAGTTCTTC
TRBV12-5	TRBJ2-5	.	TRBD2	CASGCTGLSCGGAGETQYF	TGTGCTAGTGGTTGCACCGGTTTAAGTTGCGGGGGGGCGGGAGAGACCCAGTACTTC
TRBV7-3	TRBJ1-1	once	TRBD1	CASSRRDRGIDTEAFF	TGTGCCAGCAGCCGCCGGGACAGGGGAATCGACACTGAAGCTTTCTTT
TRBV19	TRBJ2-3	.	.	CASSAEGTTSTDTQYF	TGTGCCAGTAGTGCAGAGGGGACAACTAGCACAGATACGCAGTATTTT
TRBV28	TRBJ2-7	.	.	CASTSPRGFVFHEQYF	TGTGCCAGCACCTCACCTCGGGGGTTTGTGTTCCACGAGCAGTACTTC
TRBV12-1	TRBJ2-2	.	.	CASSFLLRGGSTGELFF	TGTGCCAGCAGCTTTCTCTTGCGGGGGGGTTCTACCGGGGAGCTGTTTTTT
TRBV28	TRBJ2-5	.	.	CASSFGQRQETQYF	TGTGCCAGCAGTTTCGGACAGAGACAAGAGACCCAGTACTTC
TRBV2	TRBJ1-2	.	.	CASSRSGGNVFPIYTF	TGTGCCAGCAGTCGAAGCGGGGGGAACGTGTTCCCAATCTACACCTTC
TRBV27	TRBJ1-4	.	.	CASSLLGGVGSEKLFF	TGTGCCAGCAGTTTATTGGGAGGGGTTGGGAGTGAAAAACTGTTTTTT
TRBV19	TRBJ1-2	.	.	CASSVQTTNYGYTF	TGTGCCAGTAGTGTCCAGACAACAAACTATGGCTACACCTTC
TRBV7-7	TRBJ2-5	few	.	CASSLARGGETQYF	TGTGCTAGCAGCTTAGCAAGAGGGGGAGAGACCCAGTACTTC
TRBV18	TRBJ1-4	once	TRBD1	CASSTIGPGTGEEKLFF	TGTGCCAGCTCAACGATTGGACCCGGGACAGGGGAGGAAAAACTGTTTTTT
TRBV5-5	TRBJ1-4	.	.	CASSPGGADATNEKLFF	TGTGCCAGCAGCCCAGGTGGGGCAGATGCAACTAATGAAAAACTGTTTTTT
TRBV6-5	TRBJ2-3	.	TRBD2	CASSYSTAGGTDTQYF	TGTGCCAGCAGTTACTCGACAGCGGGGGGCACAGATACGCAGTATTTT
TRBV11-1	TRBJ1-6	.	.	CASRSAGANSPLHF	TGTGCCAGCAGGTCTGCGGGGGCTAATTCACCCCTCCACTTT
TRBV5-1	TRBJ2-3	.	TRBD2	CASSQLAGGSDTQYF	TGCGCCAGCAGCCAGCTAGCGGGGGGCTCAGATACGCAGTATTTT
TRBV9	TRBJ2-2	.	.	CASSVSLEGGPTGELFF	TGTGCCAGCAGCGTCTCCTTAGAGGGGGGGCCGACCGGGGAGCTGTTTTTT
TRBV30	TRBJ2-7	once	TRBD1	CAWAGGIFYEQYF	TGTGCCTGGGCAGGGGGAATATTTTACGAGCAGTACTTC
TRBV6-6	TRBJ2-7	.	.	CATRPGDLVYEQYF	TGTGCCACTCGACCCGGGGATTTAGTCTACGAGCAGTACTTC
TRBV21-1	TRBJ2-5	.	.	CASSEDRAYNGETQYF	TGTGCCAGCAGCGAAGACAGGGCCTACAACGGAGAGACCCAGTACTTC
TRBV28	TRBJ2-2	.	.	CASLRGSGELFF	TGTGCCAGCTTAAGGGGAAGCGGGGAGCTGTTTTTT